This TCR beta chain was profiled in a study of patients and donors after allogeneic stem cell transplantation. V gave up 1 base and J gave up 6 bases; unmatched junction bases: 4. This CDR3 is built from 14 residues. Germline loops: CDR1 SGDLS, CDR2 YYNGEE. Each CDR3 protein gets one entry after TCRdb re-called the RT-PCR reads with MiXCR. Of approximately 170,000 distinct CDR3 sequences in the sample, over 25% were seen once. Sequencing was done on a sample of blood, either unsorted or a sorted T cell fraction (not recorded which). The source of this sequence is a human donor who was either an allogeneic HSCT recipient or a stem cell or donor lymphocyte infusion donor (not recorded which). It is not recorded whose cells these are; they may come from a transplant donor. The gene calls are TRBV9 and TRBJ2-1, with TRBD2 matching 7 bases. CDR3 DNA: TGTGCCAGCAGCGTACGACTAGCCGGCAATGAGCAGTTCTTC. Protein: CASSVRLAGNEQFF.